The rows below give T cell receptor beta chains drawn from one sample of a study of blood T cell repertoires in COVID-19. Profiled with immunoSEQ multiplex PCR; TCRdb holds only in-frame clones, not every one. The repertoire holds about 270,000 clones, with 75% to 90% as singletons. Specimen: PBMCs or T cells enriched from blood (not recorded which). The receptors shown here come from a young woman who had recovered from COVID-19. Each CDR3 is given with its conserved first and last residue. A D gene is named only where the DNA matches it firmly. The size field is filled for only some rows; it gives once, few, many or a size class.

>-|-|TRBV7-2|TRBJ1-2
TGTGCCAGCAGCTTACCCCTAGGGGGGGGCTATGGCTACACCTTC
CASSLPLGGGYGYTF
>-|-|TRBV4-1|TRBJ1-2
TGCGCCAGCAGCCAAGAAGCTGGAGCTAACTATGGCTACACCTTC
CASSQEAGANYGYTF
>TRBD1|-|TRBV25-1|TRBJ1-4
TGTGCCAGCAGCTCCGGGACAGGGACCGAAAAACTGTTTTTT
CASSSGTGTEKLFF
>-|-|TRBV18|TRBJ1-1
TGTGCCAGCTCACCTCGGACACCTGAAGCTTTCTTT
CASSPRTPEAFF
>TRBD1|-|TRBV28|TRBJ1-3
TGTGCCAGCAGTTCCCCACAGGGGCTAGTGGGAAACACCATATATTTT
CASSSPQGLVGNTIYF
>-|-|TRBV4-1|TRBJ1-4
TGCGCCAGCAGCCTCGATGAAAAACTGTTTTTT
CASSLDEKLFF
>-|once|TRBV29-1|TRBJ1-1
TGCAGCGTTGAAGATTGGCCCAGGGAAGGCACTGAAGCTTTCTTT
CSVEDWPREGTEAFF
>-|-|TRBV5-5|TRBJ2-7
TGTGCCAGCAGCGGTACTGTCTCCTACGAGCAGTACTTC
CASSGTVSYEQYF
>-|-|TRBV29-1|TRBJ1-2
TGCAGCCTGGGGGCTTCGGATGGCTACACCTTC
CSLGASDGYTF
>-|-|TRBV2|TRBJ2-1
TGTGCCAGGTCCGGGTCCAGCTCCTACAATGAGCAGTTCTTC
CARSGSSSYNEQFF
>-|-|TRBV16|TRBJ1-5
TGTGCCAGCAGCCAAAGGGGTGGGCAGCCCCAGCATTTT
CASSQRGGQPQHF
>-|once|TRBV10-2|TRBJ1-2
TGCGCCAGCAGTGACGGGGGGCGAACCTATGGCTACACCTTC
CASSDGGRTYGYTF
>-|-|TRBV5-5|TRBJ2-7
TGTGCCAGCAGCTTGGTATGGGGGCCGACTGACTACGAGCAGTACTTC
CASSLVWGPTDYEQYF
>-|-|TRBV20-1|TRBJ1-2
TGCAGTGCTCAGTTTATCTATGGCTACACCTTC
CSAQFIYGYTF
>TRBD1|once|TRBV7-9|TRBJ2-7
TGTGCCAGCAGCCACGGGACAGAAGTATCCTACGAGCAGTACTTC
CASSHGTEVSYEQYF
>TRBD1|-|TRBV5-1|TRBJ1-1
TGCGCCAGCAGCTTTAGTTTTACAGGGGAAACTGAAGCTTTCTTT
CASSFSFTGETEAFF
>-|-|TRBV5-4|TRBJ2-7
TGTGCCAGCAGCTTGGGCGCCTACGAGCAGTACTTC
CASSLGAYEQYF
>-|-|TRBV4-1|TRBJ1-4
TGCGCCAGCAGCTCGGCGGACTCTAATGAAAAACTGTTTTTT
CASSSADSNEKLFF
>TRBD1|-|TRBV28|TRBJ1-3
TGTGCCAGCAGCCGGGGACAGGGGGCTGGAAACACCATATATTTT
CASSRGQGAGNTIYF
>-|few|TRBV6-5|TRBJ2-7
TGTGCCAGCAGTTACGCGGCCTCGCGGGAGCAGTACTTC
CASSYAASREQYF
>TRBD1|-|TRBV11-2|TRBJ2-2
TGTGCCAGCAGGATGGACAGGGCCGCCGGGGAGCTGTTTTTT
CASRMDRAAGELFF
>TRBD2|-|TRBV10-3|TRBJ2-1
TGTGCCATCAGTGATTTAGCGGGGGCCAATGAGCAGTTCTTC
CAISDLAGANEQFF
>-|-|TRBV5-6|TRBJ2-7
TGTGCCAGCAGCTTGGATCCGGGGTCCTACGAGCAGTACTTC
CASSLDPGSYEQYF
>-|-|TRBV27|TRBJ1-1
TGTGCCAGCAGCGTGCAGTTGAACACTGAAGCTTTCTTT
CASSVQLNTEAFF
>TRBD1|-|TRBV5-8|TRBJ2-5
TGTGCCAGCAGCCCCACAGGGGCCCTTCAGAGTGGGGAGACCCAGTACTTC
CASSPTGALQSGETQYF
>TRBD2|-|TRBV4-2|TRBJ2-1
TGTGCCAGCAGCCAAGACCTCAGCGGGGCCTACAATGAGCAGTTCTTC
CASSQDLSGAYNEQFF
>-|-|TRBV25-1|TRBJ1-4
TGTGCCAGCAGTGCTGTGGAGGCCGGACGGCATGAAAAACTGTTTTTT
CASSAVEAGRHEKLFF
>-|-|TRBV29-1|TRBJ1-2
TGCAGCGTACAGGTTAACTATGGCTACACCTTC
CSVQVNYGYTF
>TRBD1|-|TRBV7-9|TRBJ1-1
TGTGCCAGCAGCCCAGGGGGACAGGGGGCGAACACTGAAGCTTTCTTT
CASSPGGQGANTEAFF
>-|-|TRBV5-6|TRBJ1-3
TGTGCCAGCAGCCGGGGGGTTGCTGGAAACACCATATATTTT
CASSRGVAGNTIYF
>-|-|TRBV5-1|TRBJ1-4
TGCGCCAGCAGTGAGGCAGGGGCTAATGAAAAACTGTTTTTT
CASSEAGANEKLFF
>-|-|TRBV7-3|TRBJ2-1
TGTGCCAGCAGCCTTCGGACTTCGACCACCGCGTCCTACAATGAGCAGTTCTTC
CASSLRTSTTASYNEQFF
>-|-|TRBV5-1|TRBJ2-7
TGCGCCAGCAGCTTCGGACTTAACGCGGGGTACGAGCAGTACTTC
CASSFGLNAGYEQYF
>TRBD1|-|TRBV9|TRBJ2-1
TGTGCCAGCAGCGACGGACAGGGCGGTTCAAATGAGCAGTTCTTC
CASSDGQGGSNEQFF
>-|-|TRBV12-3/TRBV12-4|TRBJ2-5
TGTGCCAGCAGGTCACAGGGACAAGAGACCCAGTACTTC
CASRSQGQETQYF
>-|-|TRBV13|TRBJ2-3
TGTGCCAGCAGCTTAGGGGCAGGCGGCGGGAATACGCAGTATTTT
CASSLGAGGGNTQYF
>TRBD2|-|TRBV4-1|TRBJ2-7
TGCGCCAGCAGCCAAGCACCAGCGGGGGACTACGAGCAGTACTTC
CASSQAPAGDYEQYF
>-|-|TRBV7-2|TRBJ2-7
TGTGCCAGCAGCCAAGGACTGGTTAACGAGCAGTACTTC
CASSQGLVNEQYF
>-|-|TRBV5-1|TRBJ1-1
TGCGCCAGCAGCGGCGGCGGGACGGAGAACACTGAAGCTTTCTTT
CASSGGGTENTEAFF
>TRBD1|-|TRBV19|TRBJ2-7
TGTGCCAGTAGTATGACAGGGGGCCCCTACGAGCAGTACTTC
CASSMTGGPYEQYF
>-|-|TRBV29-1|TRBJ1-2
TGCAGCGTTGACGATGGCTACACCTTC
CSVDDGYTF
>-|-|TRBV4-1|TRBJ1-2
TGCGCCAGCAGCCAAGAAGGGCAGGGGTATGGCTACACCTTC
CASSQEGQGYGYTF
>TRBD1|-|TRBV2|TRBJ1-1
TGTGCCAGCAGATCCAGACAGGGGGGGGTGGTGAACACTGAAGCTTTCTTT
CASRSRQGGVVNTEAFF
>-|-|TRBV4-2|TRBJ1-5
TGTGCCAGCAGCCAAGAGTGGCAGGGGAATCAGCCCCAGCATTTT
CASSQEWQGNQPQHF
>-|-|TRBV5-4|TRBJ1-2
TGTGCCAGCTGCCCGGTGGGCTCCTATGGCTACACCTTC
CASCPVGSYGYTF
>-|-|TRBV5-1|TRBJ2-6
TGCGCCAGCAGCTTTTGGGAGTTTTCTGGGGCCAACGTCCTGACTTTC
CASSFWEFSGANVLTF
>-|-|TRBV7-9|TRBJ1-1
TGTGCCAGCAGCCCCATGCGTGGCACTGAAGCTTTCTTT
CASSPMRGTEAFF
>-|few|TRBV3-1/TRBV3-2|TRBJ1-4
TGTGCCAGCAGCCAAGATATGACTGCAACTAATGAAAAACTGTTTTTT
CASSQDMTATNEKLFF
>-|-|TRBV6-6|TRBJ2-7
TGTGCCAGCAGTTACTCGACGGGAGAGCAGTACTTC
CASSYSTGEQYF
>TRBD2|-|TRBV13|TRBJ2-7
TGTGCCAGCAGCCCAAGGACTAGTCTCAACGAGCAGTACTTC
CASSPRTSLNEQYF
>TRBD2|-|TRBV4-2|TRBJ2-7
TGTGCCAGCAGAGACTCCGGGACTAGCGGCTACGAGCAGTACTTC
CASRDSGTSGYEQYF
>-|-|TRBV20-1|TRBJ1-2
TGCAGTGCTAGTTCAGAGGTTAACTATGGCTACACCTTC
CSASSEVNYGYTF
>-|-|TRBV19|TRBJ2-7
TGTGCCAGTAGTCCGGGGGCCTACGAGCAGTACTTC
CASSPGAYEQYF
>-|-|TRBV19|TRBJ1-1
TGTGCCAGTAGTATGAGGAAGAACACTGAAGCTTTCTTT
CASSMRKNTEAFF
>TRBD1|-|TRBV25-1|TRBJ2-2
TGTGCCAGCAGAACCGGGACAGGGTGGACCGGGGAGCTGTTTTTT
CASRTGTGWTGELFF